This T cell receptor (beta chain) was recovered during a study of OX40 agonist ivuxolimab in advanced cancers. The table came from immunoSEQ multiplex PCR; TCRdb's copy has only in-frame clones and leaves some out. The sample carries about 77,000 clones, 80% to 90% recorded once. V shed 7 bases and J 9 bases; nucleotides not matched to a gene: 3. From germline, CDR1 is LNHDA and CDR2 SQIVND (reference sequence). The CDR3 is 11 amino acids. This receptor was identified in an adult with an advanced solid tumor such as melanoma, head and neck, liver or kidney cancer. The sample in question was CD4+ or CD8+ T cells sorted from blood, obtained in a trial of the OX40 agonist ivuxolimab. The rearrangement uses TRBV19 and TRBJ2-1; 7 nucleotides agree with TRBD1. The CDR3 reads CASNDRVEQFF. CDR3 DNA sequence: TGTGCCAGTAATGACAGGGTTGAGCAGTTCTTC.